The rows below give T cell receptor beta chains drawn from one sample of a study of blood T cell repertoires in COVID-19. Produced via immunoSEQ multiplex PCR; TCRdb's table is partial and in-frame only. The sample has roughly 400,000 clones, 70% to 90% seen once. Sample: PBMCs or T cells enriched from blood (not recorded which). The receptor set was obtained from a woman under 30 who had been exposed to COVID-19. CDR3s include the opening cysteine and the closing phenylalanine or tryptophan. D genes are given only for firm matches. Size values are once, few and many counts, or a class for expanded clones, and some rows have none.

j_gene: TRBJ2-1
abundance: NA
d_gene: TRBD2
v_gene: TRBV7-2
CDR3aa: CASSSRGFSAGGAYNEQFF
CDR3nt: TGTGCCAGCAGCTCCAGGGGTTTTTCAGCGGGGGGGGCCTACAATGAGCAGTTCTTC

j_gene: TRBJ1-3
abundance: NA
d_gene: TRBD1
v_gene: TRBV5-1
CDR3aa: CASSLSLGTGGAGSGNTIYF
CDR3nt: TGCGCCAGCAGCTTGAGCCTAGGGACAGGGGGCGCCGGGTCTGGAAACACCATATATTTT

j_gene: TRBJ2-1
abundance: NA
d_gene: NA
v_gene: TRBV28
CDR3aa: CASSPDRLSEQFF
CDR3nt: TGTGCCAGCAGTCCCGACAGGTTAAGCGAGCAGTTCTTC

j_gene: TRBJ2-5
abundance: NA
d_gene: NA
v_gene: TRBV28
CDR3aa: CASSSGRQVQETQYF
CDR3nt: TGTGCCAGCAGTTCGGGGAGACAAGTCCAAGAGACCCAGTACTTC

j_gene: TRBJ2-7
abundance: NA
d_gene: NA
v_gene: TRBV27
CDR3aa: CASSRTRVDEQYF
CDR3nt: TGTGCCAGCAGTCGGACGAGGGTTGACGAGCAGTACTTC

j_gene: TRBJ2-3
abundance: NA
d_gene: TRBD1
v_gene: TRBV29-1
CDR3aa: CSVDSDRAVVLDTQYF
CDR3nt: TGCAGCGTTGATTCGGACAGGGCTGTGGTCTTGGATACGCAGTATTTT

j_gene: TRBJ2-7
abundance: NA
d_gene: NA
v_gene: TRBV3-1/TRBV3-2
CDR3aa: CASSLGLRSYEQYF
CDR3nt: TGTGCCAGCAGTCTCGGACTTCGCTCCTACGAGCAGTACTTC

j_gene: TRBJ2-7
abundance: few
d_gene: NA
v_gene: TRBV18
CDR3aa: CASSPPGGADYEQYF
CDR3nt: TGTGCCAGCTCACCACCGGGCGGGGCGGACTACGAGCAGTACTTC

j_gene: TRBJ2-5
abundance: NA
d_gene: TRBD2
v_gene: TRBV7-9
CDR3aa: CASSWRTSGTSETQYF
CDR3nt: TGTGCCAGCAGCTGGAGGACTAGCGGGACTTCGGAGACCCAGTACTTC

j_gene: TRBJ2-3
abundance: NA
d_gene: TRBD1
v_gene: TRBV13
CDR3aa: CASSKTGGLDTQYF
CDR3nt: TGTGCCAGCAGCAAGACAGGGGGCTTAGATACGCAGTATTTT

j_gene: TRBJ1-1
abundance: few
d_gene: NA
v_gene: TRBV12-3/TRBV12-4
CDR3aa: CASQQGLSEAFF
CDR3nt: TGTGCCAGCCAGCAGGGTCTGTCTGAAGCTTTCTTT

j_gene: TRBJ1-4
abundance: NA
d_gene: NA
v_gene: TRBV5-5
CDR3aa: CASSLLPGVELFF
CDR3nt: TGTGCCAGCAGCTTGTTACCGGGGGTGGAACTGTTTTTT

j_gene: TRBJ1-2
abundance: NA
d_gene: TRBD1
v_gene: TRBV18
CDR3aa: CASSPPNRQGESNYGYTF
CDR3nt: TGTGCCAGCTCACCACCTAACCGACAGGGTGAGAGTAACTATGGCTACACCTTC

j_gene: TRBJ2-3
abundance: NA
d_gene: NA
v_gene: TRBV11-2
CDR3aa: CASSLVPGDTQYF
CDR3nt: TGTGCCAGCAGCTTAGTCCCGGGGGATACGCAGTATTTT

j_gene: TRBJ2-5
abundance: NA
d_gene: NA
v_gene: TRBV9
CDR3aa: CASSARPGSETQYF
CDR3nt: TGTGCCAGCAGCGCCCGCCCCGGGTCGGAGACCCAGTACTTC

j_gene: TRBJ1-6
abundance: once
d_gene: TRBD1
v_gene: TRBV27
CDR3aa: CASSPTGAGSYNSPLHF
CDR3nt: TGTGCCAGCAGCCCTACAGGGGCGGGCTCCTATAATTCACCCCTCCACTTT

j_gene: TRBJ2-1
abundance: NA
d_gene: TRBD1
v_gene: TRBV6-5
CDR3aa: CASSYPQTGQQFF
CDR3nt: TGTGCCAGCAGTTACCCCCAGACAGGGCAGCAGTTCTTC

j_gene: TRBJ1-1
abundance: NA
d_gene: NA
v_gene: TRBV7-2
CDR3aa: CASTTPGAEAFF
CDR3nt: TGTGCCAGCACCACACCCGGAGCTGAAGCTTTCTTT

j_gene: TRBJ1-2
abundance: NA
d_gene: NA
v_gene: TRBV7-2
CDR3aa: CASSRGEALNYGYTF
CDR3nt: TGTGCCAGCAGCCGGGGGGAGGCCTTAAACTATGGCTACACCTTC

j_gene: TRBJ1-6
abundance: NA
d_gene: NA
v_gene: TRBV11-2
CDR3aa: CASSRGRVNSPLHF
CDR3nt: TGTGCCAGCAGCCGAGGCAGGGTAAACTCACCCCTCCACTTT

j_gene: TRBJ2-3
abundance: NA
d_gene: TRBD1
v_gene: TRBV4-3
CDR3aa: CASSLQDRGTADTQYF
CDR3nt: TGCGCCAGCAGCCTCCAGGACAGGGGGACGGCAGATACGCAGTATTTT

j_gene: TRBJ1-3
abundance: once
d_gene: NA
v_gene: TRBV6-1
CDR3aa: CASSESGRSGNTIYF
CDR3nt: TGTGCCAGCAGTGAATCGGGAAGGTCTGGAAACACCATATATTTT

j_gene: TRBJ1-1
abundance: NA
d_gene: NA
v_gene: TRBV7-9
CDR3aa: CASSLVEGSSTEAFF
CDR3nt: TGTGCCAGCAGCTTAGTAGAGGGATCGAGCACTGAAGCTTTCTTT

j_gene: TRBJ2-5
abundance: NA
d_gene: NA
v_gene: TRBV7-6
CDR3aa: CASSLVPPSQETQYF
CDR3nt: TGTGCCAGCAGCTTAGTGCCCCCCAGTCAGGAGACCCAGTACTTC

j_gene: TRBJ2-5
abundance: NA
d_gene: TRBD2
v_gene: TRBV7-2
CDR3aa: CATGGRGVVGETQYF
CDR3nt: TGTGCCACTGGAGGGCGGGGGGTGGTTGGAGAGACCCAGTACTTC

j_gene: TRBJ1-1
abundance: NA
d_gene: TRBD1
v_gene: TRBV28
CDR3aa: CASSPTDRGQTEAFF
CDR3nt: TGTGCCAGCAGTCCCACCGACAGGGGGCAAACTGAAGCTTTCTTT

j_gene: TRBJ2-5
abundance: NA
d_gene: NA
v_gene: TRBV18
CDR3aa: CASSPARVGETQYF
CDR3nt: TGTGCCAGCTCACCAGCCAGGGTTGGGGAGACCCAGTACTTC

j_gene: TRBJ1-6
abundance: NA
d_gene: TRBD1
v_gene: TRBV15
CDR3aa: CATSMDRGRSSPLHF
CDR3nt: TGTGCCACCAGCATGGACAGGGGCCGGTCGTCACCCCTCCACTTT

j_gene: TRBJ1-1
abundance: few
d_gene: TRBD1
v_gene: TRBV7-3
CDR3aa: CASSLRIIQGMHTEAFF
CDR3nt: TGTGCCAGCAGCCTTCGGATCATACAGGGGATGCACACTGAAGCTTTCTTT

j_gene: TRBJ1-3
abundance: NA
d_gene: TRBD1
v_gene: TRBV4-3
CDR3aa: CASSQVFWDSGGSGNTIYF
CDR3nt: TGCGCCAGCAGCCAAGTGTTTTGGGACAGTGGGGGTTCTGGAAACACCATATATTTT

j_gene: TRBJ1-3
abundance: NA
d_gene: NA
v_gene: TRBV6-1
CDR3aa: CASSEAVYSGNTIYF
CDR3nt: TGTGCCAGCAGTGAGGCAGTTTACTCTGGAAACACCATATATTTT

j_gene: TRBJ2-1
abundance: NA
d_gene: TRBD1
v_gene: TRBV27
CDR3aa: CASSLRTGGGDNEQFF
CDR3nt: TGTGCCAGCAGTTTACGGACAGGGGGTGGTGACAATGAGCAGTTCTTC

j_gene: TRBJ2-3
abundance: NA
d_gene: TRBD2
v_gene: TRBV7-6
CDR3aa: CASSFLLAGVVGDTQYF
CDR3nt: TGTGCCAGCAGCTTTTTGCTAGCGGGGGTCGTTGGAGATACGCAGTATTTT

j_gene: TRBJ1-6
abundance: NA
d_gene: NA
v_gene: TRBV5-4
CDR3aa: CASSFVTGNSPLHF
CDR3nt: TGTGCCAGCAGCTTTGTTACAGGGAATTCACCCCTCCACTTT

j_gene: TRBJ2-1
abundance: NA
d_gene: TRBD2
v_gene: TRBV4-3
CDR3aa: CASSQDGLAGAVSYNEQFF
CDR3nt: TGCGCCAGCAGCCAGGACGGACTAGCGGGGGCCGTGTCCTACAATGAGCAGTTCTTC